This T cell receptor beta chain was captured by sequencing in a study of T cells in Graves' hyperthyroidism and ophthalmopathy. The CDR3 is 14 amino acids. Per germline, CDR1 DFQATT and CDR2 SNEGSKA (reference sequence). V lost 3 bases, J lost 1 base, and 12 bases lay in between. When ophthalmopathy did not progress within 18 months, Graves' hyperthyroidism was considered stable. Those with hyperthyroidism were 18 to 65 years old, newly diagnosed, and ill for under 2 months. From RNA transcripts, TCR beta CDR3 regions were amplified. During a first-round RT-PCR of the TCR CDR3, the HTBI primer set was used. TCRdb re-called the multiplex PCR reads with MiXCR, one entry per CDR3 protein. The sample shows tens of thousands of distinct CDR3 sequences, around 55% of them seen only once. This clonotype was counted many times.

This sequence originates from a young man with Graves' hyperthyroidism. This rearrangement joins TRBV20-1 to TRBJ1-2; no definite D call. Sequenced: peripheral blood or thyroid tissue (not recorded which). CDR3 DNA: TGCAGTGCTAGGCCCGAGACCAGTAACTATGGCTACACCTTC. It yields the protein CSARPETSNYGYTF.